This section outlines one T cell receptor (beta chain) sequence together with its context. Antigen unknown. Other DNA sequences in the same sample also yield this CDR3. 60 Vbeta and 13 Jbeta primers were used in PCR. Clones were sequenced by immunoSEQ multiplex PCR, and TCRdb holds only the in-frame ones, with some missing. The top ten clones hold approximately 1.2% of a sample with about 130,000 clones, roughly 85% of them seen once. The data were taken from a study of cytomegalovirus exposure and HLA in healthy donors. Looking at the study overall: An analysis done earlier identified about 120 million unique TCR beta sequences from 190 million or so T cells. Study findings and constraints: With DRB1 most and HLA-C fewest, TCR association rates differed between HLA loci in a later analysis.

CDR3 length equals 14 residues. The V and J ends lost 6 bases and 1 base, in that order; junction bases with no gene match: 4. Germline V gene data show CDR1 as MNHNS and CDR2 as SASEGT. This chain connects TRBV6-1 to TRBJ1-1; the match to TRBD1 covers 8 bases. The material sequenced was PBMCs. The TCR was taken from a boy aged 5-17 years in good health and CMV-seronegative. The CDR3 protein is CASRAGTGNTEAFF. CDR3 bases: TGTGCCAGCAGGGCCGGGACAGGGAACACTGAAGCTTTCTTT.